This T cell receptor (beta chain) was recorded in a study of identical twins. This clonotype came up many times. The antigen is unknown. Whole-study findings and limits: Sequences that were beta out-of-frame showed weaker excess twin sharing.

J was trimmed by 15 bases and V by 6 bases; bases with no gene match: 6. The CDR3 runs 11 residues. MiXCR, run by TCRdb on the 5' RACE reads, gives a single entry per CDR3 protein. The repertoire has 250,000 to 350,000 distinct CDR3 sequences, about 8.9% of them found once; the top ten carry about 2.1%. A further study also used this sample, focusing on yellow fever vaccine responses in identical twins.

The sequencing input was memory (CD45RO+) T cells sorted from blood. The TCR originated in a woman between 18 and 29 years old in good health. This rearrangement joins TRBV12-3 or TRBV12-4 to TRBJ2-1; TRBD1 matches 9 bases. CDR3 DNA: TGTGCCAGCAGAAGGGGACAGGGTCTGTTCTTC. Translation: CASRRGQGLFF.